This note documents a single T cell receptor (beta chain) sequence. What it binds is not known. Per the original methods: Junction-only immunoSEQ data arrived without quality scores, meaning filtering differed. Repertoires were generated with immunoSEQ multiplex PCR, while TCRdb's copy carries only in-frame clones and drops some. D and trimming were read from the DNA, whereas the V and J calls and clone size are those reported in that table. The sample yields 2 million or so clones, about 95% seen once. This specimen comes from a study of shared clonotypes between healthy human individuals. Study-wide background: Donor composition was a couple of women and three men, aged 18 to 49.

Subsets obtained from CD4+ cells comprised CD45RA+ naive and CD45RA-negative memory cells. There are 16 residues in the CDR3. The germline gives CDR1 SGHRS, CDR2 YFSETQ. J gave up 0 bases and V 0 bases, and 6 bases lay outside the gene matches. General study points: Unshared clonotypes carried lower generation probabilities than those common to all four donors.

This receptor was obtained from a man aged 18 to 30 in good health. The sample taken for sequencing was naive CD4+ T cells sorted from blood. The subset here: CD45RA+ positively selected. This sequence joins TRBV5-1 and TRBJ2-7, with 7 bases identical to TRBD2. The CDR3 protein is CASSLEPSGSSYEQYF. The CDR3 coding sequence is TGCGCCAGCAGCTTGGAACCTAGCGGAAGCTCCTACGAGCAGTACTTC.